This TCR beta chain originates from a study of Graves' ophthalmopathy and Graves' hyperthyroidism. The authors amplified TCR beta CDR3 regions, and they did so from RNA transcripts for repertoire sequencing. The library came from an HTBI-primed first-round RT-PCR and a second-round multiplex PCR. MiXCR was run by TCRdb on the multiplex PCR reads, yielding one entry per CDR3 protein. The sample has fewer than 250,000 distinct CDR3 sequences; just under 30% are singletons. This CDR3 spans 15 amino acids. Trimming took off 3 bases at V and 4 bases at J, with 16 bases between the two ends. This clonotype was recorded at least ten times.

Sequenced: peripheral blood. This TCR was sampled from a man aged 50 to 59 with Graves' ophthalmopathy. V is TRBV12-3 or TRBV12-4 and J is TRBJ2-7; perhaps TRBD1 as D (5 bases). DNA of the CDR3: TGTGCCAGCAGTTTTTATGGGCAGGGTCGATACGAGCAGTACTTC. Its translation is CASSFYGQGRYEQYF.